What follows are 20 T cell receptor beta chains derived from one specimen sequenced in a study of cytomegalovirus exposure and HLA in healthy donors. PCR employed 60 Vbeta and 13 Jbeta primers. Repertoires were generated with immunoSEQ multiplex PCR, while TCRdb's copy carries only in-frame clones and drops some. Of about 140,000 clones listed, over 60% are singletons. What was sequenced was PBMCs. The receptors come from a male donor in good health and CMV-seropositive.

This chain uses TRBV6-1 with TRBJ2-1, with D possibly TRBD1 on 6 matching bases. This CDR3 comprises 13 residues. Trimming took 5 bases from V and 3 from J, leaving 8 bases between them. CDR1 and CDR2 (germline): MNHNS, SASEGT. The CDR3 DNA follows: TGTGCCAGCAGTCCAGGGGACTACAATGAGCAGTTCTTC. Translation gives CASSPGDYNEQFF.

CDR3 bases: TGTGCCAGTAGTATCAACATAGCGGGACAGAGCTACGAGCAGTACTTC. This translates into CASSINIAGQSYEQYF. The V gene is TRBV19, the J gene TRBJ2-7; possible D gene TRBD2, 8 bases. CDR3 length: 16 amino acids. Trimming stripped 3 bases from V and 3 bases from J, with 18 bases between. The germline V gene has CDR1 LNHDA and CDR2 SQIVND (reference sequence).

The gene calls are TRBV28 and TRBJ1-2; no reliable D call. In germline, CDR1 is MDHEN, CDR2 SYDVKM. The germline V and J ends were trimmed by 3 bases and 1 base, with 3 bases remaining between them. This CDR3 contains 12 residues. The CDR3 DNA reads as TGTGCCAGCAGTTTTATTAACTATGGCTACACCTTC. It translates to CASSFINYGYTF.

CDR3 in DNA: TGTGCCTGGAGTGTACGTCTAGCGGGAGCTTGGGTAGAGACCCAGTACTTC. Amino acid sequence: CAWSVRLAGAWVETQYF. The chain is built from TRBV30 and TRBJ2-5, with 10 bases aligning to TRBD2. With 0 bases clipped from V and 4 bases from J, the junction kept 11 bases outside the gene matches. Germline lookup yields CDR1 GTSNPN and CDR2 SVGIG (reference sequence). CDR3 size: 17 residues.

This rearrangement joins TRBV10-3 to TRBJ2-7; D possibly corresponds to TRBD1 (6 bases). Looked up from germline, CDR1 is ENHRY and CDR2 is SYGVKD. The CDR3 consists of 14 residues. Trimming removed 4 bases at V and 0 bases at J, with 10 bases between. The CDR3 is CAISGDIFSYEQYF. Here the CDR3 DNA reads TGTGCCATCAGTGGGGACATTTTCTCCTACGAGCAGTACTTC.

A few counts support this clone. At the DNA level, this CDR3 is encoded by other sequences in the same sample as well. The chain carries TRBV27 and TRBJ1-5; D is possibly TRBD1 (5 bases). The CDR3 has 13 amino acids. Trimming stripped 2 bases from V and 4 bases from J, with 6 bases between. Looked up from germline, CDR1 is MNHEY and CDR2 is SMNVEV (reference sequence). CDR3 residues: CASSLQGNQPQHF. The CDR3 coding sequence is TGTGCCAGCAGTTTACAGGGAAATCAGCCCCAGCATTTT.

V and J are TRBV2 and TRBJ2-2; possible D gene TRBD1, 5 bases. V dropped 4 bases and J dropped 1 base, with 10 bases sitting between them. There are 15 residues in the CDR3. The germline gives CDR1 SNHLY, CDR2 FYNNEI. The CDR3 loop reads CASSAFQGNTGELFF. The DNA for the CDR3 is TGTGCCAGCAGTGCCTTTCAGGGGAACACCGGGGAGCTGTTTTTT.

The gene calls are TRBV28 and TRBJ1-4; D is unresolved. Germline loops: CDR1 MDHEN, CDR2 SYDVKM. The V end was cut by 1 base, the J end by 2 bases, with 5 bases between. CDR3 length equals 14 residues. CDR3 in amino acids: CASSLYYTNEKLFF. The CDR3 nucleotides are TGTGCCAGCAGTTTATATTATACTAATGAAAAACTGTTTTTT. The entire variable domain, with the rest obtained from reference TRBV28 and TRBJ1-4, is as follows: DVKVTQSSRYLVKRTGEKVFLECVQDMDHENMFWYRQDPGLGLRLIYFSYDVKMKEKGDIPEGYSVSREKKERFSLILESASTNQTSMYLCASSLYYTNEKLFFGSGTQLSVL.

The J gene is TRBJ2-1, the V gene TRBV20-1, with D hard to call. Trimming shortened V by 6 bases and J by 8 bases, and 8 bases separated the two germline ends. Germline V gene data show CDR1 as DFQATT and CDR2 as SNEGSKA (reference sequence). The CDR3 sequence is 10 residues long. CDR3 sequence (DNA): TGCAGTGCGCGGAGCTATGAGCAGTTCTTC. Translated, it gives CSARSYEQFF.

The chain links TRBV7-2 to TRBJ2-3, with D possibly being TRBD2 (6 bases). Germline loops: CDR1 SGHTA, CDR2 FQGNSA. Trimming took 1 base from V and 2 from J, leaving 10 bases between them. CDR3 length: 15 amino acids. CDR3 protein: CASSLVSGNTDTQYF. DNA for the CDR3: TGTGCCAGCAGCTTAGTTAGCGGAAACACAGATACGCAGTATTTT.

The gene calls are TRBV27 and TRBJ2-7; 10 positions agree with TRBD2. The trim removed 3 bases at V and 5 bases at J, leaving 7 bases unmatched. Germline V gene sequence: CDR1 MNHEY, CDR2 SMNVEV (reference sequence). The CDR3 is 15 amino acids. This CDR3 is CASSFSAGGAHEQYF. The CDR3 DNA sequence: TGTGCCAGCAGTTTCTCAGCGGGGGGGGCCCACGAGCAGTACTTC.

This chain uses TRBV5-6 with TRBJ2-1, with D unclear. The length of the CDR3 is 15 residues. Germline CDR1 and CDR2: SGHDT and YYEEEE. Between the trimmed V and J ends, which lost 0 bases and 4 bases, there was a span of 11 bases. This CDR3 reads CASSLDSGNYNEQFF. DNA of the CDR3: TGTGCCAGCAGCTTGGACAGTGGTAATTACAATGAGCAGTTCTTC. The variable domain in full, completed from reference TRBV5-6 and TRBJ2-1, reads DAGVTQSPTHLIKTRGQQVTLRCSPKSGHDTVSWYQQALGQGPQFIFQYYEEEERQRGNFPDRFSGHQFPNYSSELNVNALLLGDSALYLCASSLDSGNYNEQFFGPGTRLTVL.

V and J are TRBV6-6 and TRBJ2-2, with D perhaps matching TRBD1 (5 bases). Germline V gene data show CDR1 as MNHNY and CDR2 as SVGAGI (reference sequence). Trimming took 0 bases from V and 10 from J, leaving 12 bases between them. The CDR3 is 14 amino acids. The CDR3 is CASSYSRGGAELFF. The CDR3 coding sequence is TGTGCCAGCAGTTACTCGAGAGGTGGGGCGGAGCTGTTTTTT.

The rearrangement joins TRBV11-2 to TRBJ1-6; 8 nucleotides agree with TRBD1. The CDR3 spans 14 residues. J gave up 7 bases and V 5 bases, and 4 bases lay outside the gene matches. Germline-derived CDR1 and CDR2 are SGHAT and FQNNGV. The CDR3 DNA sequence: TGTGCCAGCAGCCAAGGACAGGGAAATTCACCCCTCCACTTT. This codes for CASSQGQGNSPLHF.

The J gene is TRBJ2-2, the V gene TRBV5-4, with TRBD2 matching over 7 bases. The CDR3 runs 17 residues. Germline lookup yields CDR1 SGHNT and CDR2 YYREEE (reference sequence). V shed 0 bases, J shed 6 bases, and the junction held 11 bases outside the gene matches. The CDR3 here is CASSLAGGGRAAGELFF. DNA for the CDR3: TGTGCCAGCAGCTTGGCTGGGGGGGGAAGGGCCGCCGGGGAGCTGTTTTTT.

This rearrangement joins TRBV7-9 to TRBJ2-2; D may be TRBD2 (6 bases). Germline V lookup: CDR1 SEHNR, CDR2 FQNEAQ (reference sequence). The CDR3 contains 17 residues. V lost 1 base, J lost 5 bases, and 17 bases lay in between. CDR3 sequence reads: CASSLGRGMVGTGELFF. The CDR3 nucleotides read TGTGCCAGCAGCTTAGGTCGGGGGATGGTTGGTACCGGGGAGCTGTTTTTT.

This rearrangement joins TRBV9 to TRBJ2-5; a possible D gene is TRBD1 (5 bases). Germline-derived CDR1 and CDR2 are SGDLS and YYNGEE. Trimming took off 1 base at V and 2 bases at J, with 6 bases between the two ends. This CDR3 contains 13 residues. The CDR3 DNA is TGTGCCAGCAGCGTAAGGGGACAAGAGACCCAGTACTTC. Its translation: CASSVRGQETQYF.

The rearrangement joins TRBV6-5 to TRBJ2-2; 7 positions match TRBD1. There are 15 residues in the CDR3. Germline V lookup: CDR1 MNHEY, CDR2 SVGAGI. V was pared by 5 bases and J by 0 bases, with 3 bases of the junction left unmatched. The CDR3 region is CASSRQGANTGELFF. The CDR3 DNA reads TGTGCCAGCAGTCGACAGGGCGCGAACACCGGGGAGCTGTTTTTT.

In nucleotides, the CDR3 is TGTGCCAGCAGCTTTGGACTAGTAAATGAGCAGTTCTTC. Translating gives CASSFGLVNEQFF. The rearrangement joins TRBV5-4 to TRBJ2-1, with TRBD2 matching 7 bases. V gave up 2 bases and J gave up 7 bases; unmatched junction bases: 3. There are 13 residues in the CDR3. Germline-derived CDR1 and CDR2 are SGHNT and YYREEE (reference sequence).

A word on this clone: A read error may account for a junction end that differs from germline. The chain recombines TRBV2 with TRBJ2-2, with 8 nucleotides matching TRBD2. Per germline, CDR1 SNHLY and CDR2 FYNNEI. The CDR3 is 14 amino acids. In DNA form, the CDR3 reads TGTGCCAGCCGTGAAAGAGCGGGGGCCGGGGAGCTGTTTTTT. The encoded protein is CASRERAGAGELFF. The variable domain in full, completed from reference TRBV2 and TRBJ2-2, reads EPEVTQTPSHQVTQMGQEVILRCVPISNHLYFYWYRQILGQKVEFLVSFYNNEISEKSEIFDDQFSVERPDGSNFTLKIRSTKLEDSAMYFCASRERAGAGELFFGEGSRLTVL.